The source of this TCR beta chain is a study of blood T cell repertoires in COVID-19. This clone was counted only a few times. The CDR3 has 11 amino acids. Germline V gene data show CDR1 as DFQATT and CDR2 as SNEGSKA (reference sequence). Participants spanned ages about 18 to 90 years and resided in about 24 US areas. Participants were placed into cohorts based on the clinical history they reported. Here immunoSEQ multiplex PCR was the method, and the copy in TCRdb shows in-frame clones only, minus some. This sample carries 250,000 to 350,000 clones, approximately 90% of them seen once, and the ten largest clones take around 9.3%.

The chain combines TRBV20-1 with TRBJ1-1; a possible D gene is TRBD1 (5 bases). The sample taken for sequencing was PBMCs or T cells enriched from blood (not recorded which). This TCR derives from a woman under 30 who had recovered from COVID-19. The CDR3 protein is CSAGGTYLAFF. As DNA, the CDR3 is TGCAGCGCTGGGGGGACGTATTTAGCTTTCTTT.